These 8 T cell receptor beta chains were all obtained from the same sample, sequenced in a study of T cells expressing NK-cell markers. Following a re-call of the 5' RACE reads, TCRdb has one entry per CDR3 protein and lacks DNA. In all, the sample yields about 390,000 distinct CDR3 sequences. The specimen sequenced was blood T cells: a sorted CD56 or NKG2C T cell subset, CD4+ or CD8+ T cells, or bulk PBMC T cells (not recorded which). These receptor sequences come from a woman aged 50 to 60 in good health.

This clonotype is classed as medium-sized by frequency. The V gene is TRBV12-3 or TRBV12-4, the J gene TRBJ1-1. This CDR3 region has 12 residues. The CDR3: CASSLFEGRAFF.

The chain uses TRBV29-1 and TRBJ2-1; the TCRdb D gene call, TRBD2, has no DNA to confirm it. The length of the CDR3 is 19 residues. Germline lookup yields CDR1 SQVTM and CDR2 ANQGSEA. CDR3 region: CSVRRGTSGRAVSYNEQFF.

The chain is built from TRBV5-1 and TRBJ2-1; TCRdb calls TRBD1, which cannot be checked without DNA. CDR1 SGHRS and CDR2 YFSETQ come from the germline V gene. The length of the CDR3 is 14 residues. The CDR3 loop reads CASSLQGERNEQFF.

The chain combines TRBV7-3 with TRBJ2-3; TCRdb designates TRBD2, a call that cannot be tested without DNA. The CDR3 has 18 amino acids. Germline lookup yields CDR1 SGHTA and CDR2 FQGTGA. This CDR3 reads CASSLTSGRAEDTDTQYF.

V and J are TRBV29-1 and TRBJ2-2; the D gene TCRdb calls, TRBD2, cannot be checked with no DNA. The CDR3 covers 15 residues. CDR1 and CDR2 (germline): SQVTM, ANQGSEA. CDR3: CSAGRAPSGTGELFF.

CDR3 protein: CASSLGGKWETQYF. The chain joins TRBV7-8 to TRBJ2-5; the D call from TCRdb, TRBD2, cannot be confirmed without DNA. Germline V CDR1 and CDR2: SGHVS, FQNEAQ. CDR3 length: 14 residues.

The chain combines TRBV3-1 with TRBJ2-6; TCRdb selects TRBD1, and the lack of DNA leaves this call unchecked. The V gene's germline CDR1 is LGHDT and CDR2 YNNKEL (reference sequence). The CDR3 loop spans 17 amino acids. The CDR3 region is CASSRSGISSGANVLTF.

The V call is TRBV12-3 or TRBV12-4, the J call TRBJ2-2; absent DNA, TCRdb's TRBD2 call cannot be checked. This CDR3 spans 16 amino acids. The chain's CDR3 is CASSHSGRAPPGELFF.